This paragraph covers one TCR beta chain sequence. The antigen remains unidentified. Germline V gene sequence: CDR1 MNHNS, CDR2 SASEGT. The CDR3 has 14 residues. With V trimmed by 7 bases and J by 4 bases, 3 bases remained unmatched. Healthy bone marrow donors formed the donor group. In the PCR, 60 Vbeta and 13 Jbeta primers were used. Repertoires were generated with immunoSEQ multiplex PCR, while TCRdb's copy carries only in-frame clones and drops some. The sample includes around 150,000 clones, around 80% of them seen just once. These data are taken from a study of cytomegalovirus exposure and HLA in healthy donors. Study as a whole: Prior work identified under 130 million unique TCR beta sequences in roughly 190 million T cells. In terms of ancestry, the Caucasian-associated cluster contained roughly 80% of the approximately 400 genotyped donors. Whole-study results and caveats: With further analysis later on, most CMV-associated TCR beta chains appeared HLA-restricted.

Specimen: PBMCs. The rearrangement joins TRBV6-1 to TRBJ2-1, with TRBD2 identical over 11 bases. This clonotype was obtained from a woman aged 40 to 50 in good health and CMV-seronegative. CDR3 sequence (DNA): TGTGCCAGCAAGCGACTAGCGGGATACAATGAGCAGTTCTTC. This sequence encodes CASKRLAGYNEQFF.